This TCR beta chain was recovered during a study of T cells in Graves' hyperthyroidism and ophthalmopathy. Overall study findings and caveats: From stable hyperthyroidism, ophthalmopathy was set apart by a 13 V-J model.

The CDR3 is 12 residues long. CDR1 is ENHRY, CDR2 SYGVKD, per germline. With 10 bases removed from V and 4 bases from J, the gap between germline ends came to 13 bases. RNA transcripts gave rise to amplified TCR beta CDR3 regions. The TCR CDR3 was amplified in a first-round RT-PCR using the HTBI primer set. MiXCR, run by TCRdb on the multiplex PCR reads, gives a single entry per CDR3 protein. The profile shows approximately 610,000 distinct CDR3 sequences, roughly 15% of them singletons. This clonotype appeared a few times. The antigen remains unidentified. The chain links TRBV10-3 to TRBJ1-1, with D possibly matching TRBD1 (6 bases). Sequencing was performed on blood. The receptor was derived from a woman aged 40 to 50 with Graves' ophthalmopathy. The chain's CDR3 is CATGVGGTEAFF. CDR3 bases: TGTGCCACAGGGGTAGGGGGCACTGAAGCTTTCTTT.